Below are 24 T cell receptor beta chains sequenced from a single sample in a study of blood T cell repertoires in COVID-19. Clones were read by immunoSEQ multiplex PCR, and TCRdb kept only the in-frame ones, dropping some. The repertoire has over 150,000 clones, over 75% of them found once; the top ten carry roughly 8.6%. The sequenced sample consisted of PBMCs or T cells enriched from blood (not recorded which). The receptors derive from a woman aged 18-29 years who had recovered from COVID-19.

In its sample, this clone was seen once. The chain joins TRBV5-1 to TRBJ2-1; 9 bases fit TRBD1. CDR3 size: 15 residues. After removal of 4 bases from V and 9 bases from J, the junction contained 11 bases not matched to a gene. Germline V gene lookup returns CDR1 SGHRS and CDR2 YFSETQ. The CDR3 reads CASSPGTGQWGEQFF. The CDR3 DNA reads TGCGCCAGCAGCCCAGGGACAGGGCAGTGGGGTGAGCAGTTCTTC.

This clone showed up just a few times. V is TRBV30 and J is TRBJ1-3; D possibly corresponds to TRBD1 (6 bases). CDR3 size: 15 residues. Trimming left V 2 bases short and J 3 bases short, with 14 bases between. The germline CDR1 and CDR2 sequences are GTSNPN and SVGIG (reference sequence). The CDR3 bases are TGTGCCTGGAGTTCAGCGGGGGCTGATGGAAACACCATATATTTT. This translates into CAWSSAGADGNTIYF.

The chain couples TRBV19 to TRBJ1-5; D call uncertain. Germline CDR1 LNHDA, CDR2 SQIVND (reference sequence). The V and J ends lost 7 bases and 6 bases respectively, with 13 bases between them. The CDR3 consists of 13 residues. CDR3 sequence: CASTSNRAQPQHF. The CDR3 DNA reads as TGTGCCAGTACTTCCAATCGAGCTCAGCCCCAGCATTTT.

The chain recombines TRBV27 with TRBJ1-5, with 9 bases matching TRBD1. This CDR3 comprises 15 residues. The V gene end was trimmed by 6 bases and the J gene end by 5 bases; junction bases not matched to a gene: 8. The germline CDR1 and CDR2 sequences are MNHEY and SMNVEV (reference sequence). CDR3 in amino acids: CASRRGQGADQPQHF. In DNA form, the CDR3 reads TGTGCCAGCAGGAGGGGACAGGGAGCGGATCAGCCCCAGCATTTT.

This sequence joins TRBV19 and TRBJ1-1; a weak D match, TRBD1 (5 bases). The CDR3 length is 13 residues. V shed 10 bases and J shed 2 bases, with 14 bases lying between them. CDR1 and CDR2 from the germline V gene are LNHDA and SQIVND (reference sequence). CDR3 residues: CATSTTANTEAFF. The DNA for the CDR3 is TGTGCCACCTCAACGACAGCAAACACTGAAGCTTTCTTT.

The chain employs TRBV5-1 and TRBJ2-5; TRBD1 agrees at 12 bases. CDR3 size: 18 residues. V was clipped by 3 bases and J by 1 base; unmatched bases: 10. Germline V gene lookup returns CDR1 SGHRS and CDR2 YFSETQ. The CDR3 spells CASSWGQGALSAQETQYF. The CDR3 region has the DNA TGCGCCAGCAGCTGGGGACAGGGGGCGCTTTCCGCCCAAGAGACCCAGTACTTC.

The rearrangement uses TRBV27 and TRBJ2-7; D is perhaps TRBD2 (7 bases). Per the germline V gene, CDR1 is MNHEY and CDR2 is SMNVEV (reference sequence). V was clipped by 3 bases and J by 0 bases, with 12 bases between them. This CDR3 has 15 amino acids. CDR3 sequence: CASSFAGAVSYEQYF. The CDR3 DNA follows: TGTGCCAGCAGTTTTGCGGGGGCCGTCTCCTACGAGCAGTACTTC.

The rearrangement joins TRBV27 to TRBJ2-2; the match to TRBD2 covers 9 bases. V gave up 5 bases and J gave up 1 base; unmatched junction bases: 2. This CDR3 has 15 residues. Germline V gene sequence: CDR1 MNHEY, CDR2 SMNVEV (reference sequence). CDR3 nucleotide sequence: TGTGCCAGCAGTCCACTAGCGGGGAACACCGGGGAGCTGTTTTTT. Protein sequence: CASSPLAGNTGELFF.

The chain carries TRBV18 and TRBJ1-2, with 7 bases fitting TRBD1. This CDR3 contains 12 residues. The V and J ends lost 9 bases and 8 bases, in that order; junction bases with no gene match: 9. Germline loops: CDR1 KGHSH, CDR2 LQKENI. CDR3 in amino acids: CARPDRVRGYTF. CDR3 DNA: TGTGCCAGACCCGACAGGGTCAGGGGCTACACCTTC.

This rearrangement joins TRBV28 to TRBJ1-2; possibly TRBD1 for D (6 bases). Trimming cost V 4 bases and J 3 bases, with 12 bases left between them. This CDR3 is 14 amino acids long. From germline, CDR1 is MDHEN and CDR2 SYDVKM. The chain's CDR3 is CASSSGTSDYGYTF. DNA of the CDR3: TGTGCCAGCAGTTCAGGGACATCCGACTATGGCTACACCTTC.

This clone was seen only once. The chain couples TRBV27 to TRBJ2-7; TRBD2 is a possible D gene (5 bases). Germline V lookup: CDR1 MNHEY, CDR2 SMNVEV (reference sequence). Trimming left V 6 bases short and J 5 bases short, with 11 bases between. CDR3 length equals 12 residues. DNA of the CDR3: TGTGCCAGCAGCGTTTCGAGGGACGAGCAGTACTTC. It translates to CASSVSRDEQYF.

CDR3 region: CASGWGTLSYEQYF. DNA for the CDR3: TGTGCCAGCGGGTGGGGGACACTATCCTACGAGCAGTACTTC. The V and J genes are TRBV28 and TRBJ2-7; D is perhaps TRBD1 (6 bases). This CDR3 has 14 amino acids. Germline V gene data show CDR1 as MDHEN and CDR2 as SYDVKM. Trimming pared 8 bases from V and 1 base from J, leaving 15 bases between.

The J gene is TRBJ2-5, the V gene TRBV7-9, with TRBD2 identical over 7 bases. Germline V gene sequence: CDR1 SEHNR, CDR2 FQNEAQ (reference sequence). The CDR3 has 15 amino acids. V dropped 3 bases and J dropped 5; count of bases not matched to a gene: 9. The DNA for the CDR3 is TGTGCCAGCAGCTTTGGCCGGGGGGATTGGGAGACCCAGTACTTC. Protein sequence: CASSFGRGDWETQYF.

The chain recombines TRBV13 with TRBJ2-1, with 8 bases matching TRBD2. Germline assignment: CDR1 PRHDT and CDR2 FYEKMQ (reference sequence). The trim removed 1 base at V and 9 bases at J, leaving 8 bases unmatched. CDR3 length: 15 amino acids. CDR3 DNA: TGTGCCAGCAGCTTAGACGGGGGGGCTACTTTTGAGCAGTTCTTC. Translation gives CASSLDGGATFEQFF.

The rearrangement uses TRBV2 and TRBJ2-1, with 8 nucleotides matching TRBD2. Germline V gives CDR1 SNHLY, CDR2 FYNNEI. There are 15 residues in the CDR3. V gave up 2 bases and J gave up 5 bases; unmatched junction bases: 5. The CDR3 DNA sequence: TGTGCCAGCAGTGAAATCCGGCGGGGGGACAATGAGCAGTTCTTC. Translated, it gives CASSEIRRGDNEQFF.

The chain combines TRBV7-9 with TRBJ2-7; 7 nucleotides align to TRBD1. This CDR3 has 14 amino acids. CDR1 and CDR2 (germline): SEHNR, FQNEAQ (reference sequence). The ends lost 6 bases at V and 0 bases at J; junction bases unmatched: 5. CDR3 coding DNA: TGTGCCAGCAGTCTCACAGGGGCCTCCTACGAGCAGTACTTC. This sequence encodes CASSLTGASYEQYF.

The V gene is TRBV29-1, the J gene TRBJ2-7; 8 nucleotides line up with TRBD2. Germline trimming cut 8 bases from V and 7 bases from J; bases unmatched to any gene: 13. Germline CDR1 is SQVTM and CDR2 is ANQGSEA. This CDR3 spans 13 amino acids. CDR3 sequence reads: CSTKDSGMGEQYF. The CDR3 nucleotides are TGCAGCACCAAAGATAGCGGGATGGGTGAGCAGTACTTC.

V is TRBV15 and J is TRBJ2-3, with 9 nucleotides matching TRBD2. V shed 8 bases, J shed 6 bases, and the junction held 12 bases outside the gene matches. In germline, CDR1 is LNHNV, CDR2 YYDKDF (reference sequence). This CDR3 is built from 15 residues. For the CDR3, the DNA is TGTGCCACCGGACCGCTAGCGGGGACTGGGGATACGCAGTATTTT. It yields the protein CATGPLAGTGDTQYF.

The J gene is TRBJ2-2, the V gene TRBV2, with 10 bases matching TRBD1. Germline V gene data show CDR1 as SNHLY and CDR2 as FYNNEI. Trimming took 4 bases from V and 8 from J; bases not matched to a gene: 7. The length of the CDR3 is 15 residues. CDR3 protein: CASSGQGAVTGELFF. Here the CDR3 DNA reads TGTGCCAGCAGTGGACAGGGGGCAGTGACGGGGGAGCTGTTTTTT.

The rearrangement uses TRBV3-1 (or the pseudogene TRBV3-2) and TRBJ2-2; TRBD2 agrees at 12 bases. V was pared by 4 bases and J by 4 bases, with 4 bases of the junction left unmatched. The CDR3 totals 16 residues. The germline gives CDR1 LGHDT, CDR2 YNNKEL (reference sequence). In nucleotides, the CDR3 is TGTGCCAGCAGCCCCGGACTAGCGGGGAGCACCGGGGAGCTGTTTTTT. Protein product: CASSPGLAGSTGELFF.

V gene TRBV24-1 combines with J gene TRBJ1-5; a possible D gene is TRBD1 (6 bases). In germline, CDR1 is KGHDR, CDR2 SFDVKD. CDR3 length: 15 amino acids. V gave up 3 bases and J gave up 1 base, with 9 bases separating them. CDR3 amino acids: CATSDGGASNQPQHF. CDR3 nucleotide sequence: TGTGCCACCAGTGATGGGGGCGCAAGCAATCAGCCCCAGCATTTT.

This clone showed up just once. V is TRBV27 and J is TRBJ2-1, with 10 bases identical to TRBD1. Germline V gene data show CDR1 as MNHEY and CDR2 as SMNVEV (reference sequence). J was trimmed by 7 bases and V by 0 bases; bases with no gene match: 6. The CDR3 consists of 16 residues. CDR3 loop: CASSLSRDRGLNEQFF. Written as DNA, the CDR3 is TGTGCCAGCAGTTTATCCCGGGACAGGGGTTTGAATGAGCAGTTCTTC.

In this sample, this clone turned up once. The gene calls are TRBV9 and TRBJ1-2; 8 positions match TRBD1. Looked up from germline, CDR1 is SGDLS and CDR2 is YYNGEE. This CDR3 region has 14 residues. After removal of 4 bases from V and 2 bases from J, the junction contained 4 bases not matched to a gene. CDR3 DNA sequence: TGTGCCAGCAGCCGGACAGGGACGAACTATGGCTACACCTTC. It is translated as CASSRTGTNYGYTF.

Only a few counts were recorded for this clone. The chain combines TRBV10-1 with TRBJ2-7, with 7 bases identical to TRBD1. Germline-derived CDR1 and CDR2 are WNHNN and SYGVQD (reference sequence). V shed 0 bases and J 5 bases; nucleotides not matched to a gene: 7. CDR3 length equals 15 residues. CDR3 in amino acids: CASSESGGQVDEQYF. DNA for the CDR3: TGCGCCAGCAGTGAGTCAGGGGGCCAGGTGGACGAGCAGTACTTC.